Included here is one T cell receptor (beta chain) sequence, with context. The target antigen is unknown. With 6 bases removed from V and 1 base from J, the gap between germline ends came to 9 bases. Germline-derived CDR1 and CDR2 are SNHLY and FYNNEI. The CDR3 has 13 amino acids. This sample is drawn from a study of a mutant IDH1 vaccine in newly diagnosed glioma. Background on the study: Earlier treatment was radiotherapy, temozolomide, or both, with most getting both.

Assay used: immunoSEQ multiplex PCR; TCRdb lists only in-frame clones, some missing. There are about 30,000 clones in the sample; around 79% occur only once, and roughly 19% lies in the top ten. Time point noted: baseline, week 1 (first vaccination visit). Treatment here: pre-vaccination baseline after standard-of-care therapy. New IDH1-mutant, ATRX-lost WHO grade 3 or 4 astrocytomas occurred in donors. Study results and caveats: Researchers report vaccine-induced immune responses in just under 95% of patients. Top-clonotype changes in peripheral T cells seemed unrelated to pseudoprogression.

The specimen was PBMCs, collected from a glioma patient treated with radiotherapy, temozolomide or both. The rearrangement uses TRBV2 and TRBJ1-1, with D uncertain. The receptor comes from a man in his thirties or forties with glioma. The CDR3 protein is CASSTTRNTEAFF. As DNA, the CDR3 is TGTGCCAGCAGCACGACAAGGAACACTGAAGCTTTCTTT. The entire variable domain, with the rest obtained from reference TRBV2 and TRBJ1-1, is as follows: EPEVTQTPSHQVTQMGQEVILRCVPISNHLYFYWYRQILGQKVEFLVSFYNNEISEKSEIFDDQFSVERPDGSNFTLKIRSTKLEDSAMYFCASSTTRNTEAFFGQGTRLTVV.